This T cell receptor beta chain was retrieved from a study of identical twins. A universal primer site was created by template switching, with the cDNA bearing unique molecular identifiers. TCRdb passed the 5' RACE reads through MiXCR, listing each CDR3 protein once. The sample lists fewer than 900,000 distinct CDR3 sequences, roughly 20% seen once, with about 4.5% in the top ten. Healthy Caucasian individuals made up all the donors. Of note for this clonotype: Its antigen is unidentified.

The CDR3 runs to 12 residues. Trimming removed 6 bases from V and 3 bases from J, with 8 bases in between. Germline V lookup: CDR1 ENHRY, CDR2 SYGVKD. Study results and limitations: Surplus twin overlap in beta out-of-frame sequences was less pronounced. Those out-of-frame alpha sequences shared by twins showed an excess of low generation probability.

These data also formed part of another study, on T cells expressing NK-cell markers.

The sample taken for sequencing was PBMCs. This sequence joins TRBV10-3 and TRBJ1-1; tentative D call: TRBD1 (6 bases). The receptor comes from a woman in her late teens or twenties in good health. The CDR3 here is CAIRNRDTEAFF. The CDR3, as DNA: TGTGCCATCAGGAACAGGGACACTGAAGCTTTCTTT.